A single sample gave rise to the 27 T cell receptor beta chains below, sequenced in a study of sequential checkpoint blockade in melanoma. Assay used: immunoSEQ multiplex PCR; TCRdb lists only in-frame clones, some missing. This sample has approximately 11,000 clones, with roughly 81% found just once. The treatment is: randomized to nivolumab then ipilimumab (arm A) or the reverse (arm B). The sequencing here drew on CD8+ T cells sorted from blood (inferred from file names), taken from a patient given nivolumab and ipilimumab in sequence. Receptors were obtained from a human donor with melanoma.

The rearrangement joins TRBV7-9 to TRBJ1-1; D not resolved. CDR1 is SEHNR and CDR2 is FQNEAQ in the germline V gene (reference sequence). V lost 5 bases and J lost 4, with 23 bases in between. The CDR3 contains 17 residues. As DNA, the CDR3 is TGTGCCAGCAGCGATGGAGGACTGCCAAACCTAGGCACTGAAGCTTTCTTT. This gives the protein CASSDGGLPNLGTEAFF.

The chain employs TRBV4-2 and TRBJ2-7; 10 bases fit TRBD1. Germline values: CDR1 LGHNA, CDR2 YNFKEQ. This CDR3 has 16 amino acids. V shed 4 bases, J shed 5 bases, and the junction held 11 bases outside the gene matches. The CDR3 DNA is TGTGCCAGCAGCCCCGACCCGGGACAGGGGAGAAACGAGCAGTACTTC. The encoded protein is CASSPDPGQGRNEQYF.

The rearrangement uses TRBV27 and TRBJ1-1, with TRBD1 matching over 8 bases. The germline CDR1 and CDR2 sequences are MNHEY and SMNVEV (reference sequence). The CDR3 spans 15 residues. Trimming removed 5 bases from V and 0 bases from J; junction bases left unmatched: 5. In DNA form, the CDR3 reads TGTGCCAGCAGTCCCGGGACAGGAGTGAACACTGAAGCTTTCTTT. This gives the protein CASSPGTGVNTEAFF.

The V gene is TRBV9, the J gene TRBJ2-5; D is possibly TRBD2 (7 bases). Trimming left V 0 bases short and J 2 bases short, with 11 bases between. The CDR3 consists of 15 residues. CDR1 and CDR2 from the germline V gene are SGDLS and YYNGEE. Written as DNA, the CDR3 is TGTGCCAGCAGCGTAGATGCGGGGGCTCAAGAGACCCAGTACTTC. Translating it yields CASSVDAGAQETQYF.

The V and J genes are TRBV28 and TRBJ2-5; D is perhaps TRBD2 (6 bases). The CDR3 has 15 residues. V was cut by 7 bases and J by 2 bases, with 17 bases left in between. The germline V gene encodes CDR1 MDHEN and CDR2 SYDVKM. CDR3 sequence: CASTTSWDFQETQYF. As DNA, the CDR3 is TGTGCCAGCACTACCTCTTGGGACTTTCAAGAGACCCAGTACTTC. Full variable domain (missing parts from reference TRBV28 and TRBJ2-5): DVKVTQSSRYLVKRTGEKVFLECVQDMDHENMFWYRQDPGLGLRLIYFSYDVKMKEKGDIPEGYSVSREKKERFSLILESASTNQTSMYLCASTTSWDFQETQYFGPGTRLLVL.

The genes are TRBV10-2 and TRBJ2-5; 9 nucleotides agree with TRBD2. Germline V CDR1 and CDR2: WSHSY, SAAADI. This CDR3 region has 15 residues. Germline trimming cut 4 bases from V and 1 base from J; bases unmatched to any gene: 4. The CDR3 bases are TGCGCCAGCAGTGCTAGCGGGGCCACCCAAGAGACCCAGTACTTC. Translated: CASSASGATQETQYF.

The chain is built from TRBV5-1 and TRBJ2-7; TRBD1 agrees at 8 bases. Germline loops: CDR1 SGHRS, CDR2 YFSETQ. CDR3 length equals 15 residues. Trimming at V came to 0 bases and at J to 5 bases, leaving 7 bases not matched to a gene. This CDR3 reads CASSLAGGKGDEQYF. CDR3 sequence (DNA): TGCGCCAGCAGCTTGGCAGGGGGCAAAGGGGACGAGCAGTACTTC.

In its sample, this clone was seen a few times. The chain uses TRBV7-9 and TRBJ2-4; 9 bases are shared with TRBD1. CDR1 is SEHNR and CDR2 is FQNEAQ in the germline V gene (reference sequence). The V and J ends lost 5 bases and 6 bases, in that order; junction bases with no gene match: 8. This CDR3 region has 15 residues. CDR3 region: CASSAQGASTNIQYF. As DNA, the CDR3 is TGTGCCAGCAGCGCACAGGGGGCGAGCACAAACATTCAGTACTTC.

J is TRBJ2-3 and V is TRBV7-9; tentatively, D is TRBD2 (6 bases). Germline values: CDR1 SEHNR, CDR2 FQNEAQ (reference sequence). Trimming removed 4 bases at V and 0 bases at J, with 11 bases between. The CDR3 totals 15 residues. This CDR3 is CASSSPGLSTDTQYF. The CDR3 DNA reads TGTGCCAGCAGCTCCCCCGGACTAAGCACAGATACGCAGTATTTT.

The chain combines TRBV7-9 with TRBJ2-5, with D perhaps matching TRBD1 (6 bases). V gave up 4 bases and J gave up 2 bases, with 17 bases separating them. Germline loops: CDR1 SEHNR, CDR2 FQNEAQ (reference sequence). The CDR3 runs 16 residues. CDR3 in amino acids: CASSSHGTREQETQYF. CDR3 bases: TGTGCCAGCAGCTCGCATGGGACAAGAGAGCAAGAGACCCAGTACTTC.

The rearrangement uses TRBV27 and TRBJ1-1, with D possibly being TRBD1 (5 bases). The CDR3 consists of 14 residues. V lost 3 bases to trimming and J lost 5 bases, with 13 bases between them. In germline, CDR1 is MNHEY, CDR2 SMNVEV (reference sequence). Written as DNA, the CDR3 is TGTGCCAGCAGTTTTACAGGAGGGAATACTGAAGCTTTCTTT. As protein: CASSFTGGNTEAFF.

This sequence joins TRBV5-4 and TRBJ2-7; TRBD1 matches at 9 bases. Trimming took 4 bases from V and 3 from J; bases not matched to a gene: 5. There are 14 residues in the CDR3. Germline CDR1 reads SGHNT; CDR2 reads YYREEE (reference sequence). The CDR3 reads CASSGTGKHYEQYF. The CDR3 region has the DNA TGTGCCAGCAGCGGGACAGGGAAACACTACGAGCAGTACTTC.

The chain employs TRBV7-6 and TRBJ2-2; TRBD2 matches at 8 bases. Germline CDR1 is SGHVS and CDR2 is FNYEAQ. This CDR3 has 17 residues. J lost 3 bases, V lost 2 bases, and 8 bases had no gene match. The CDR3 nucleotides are TGTGCCAGCAGCTTATGGGCGGGGGGTTCCGACACCGGGGAGCTGTTTTTT. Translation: CASSLWAGGSDTGELFF.

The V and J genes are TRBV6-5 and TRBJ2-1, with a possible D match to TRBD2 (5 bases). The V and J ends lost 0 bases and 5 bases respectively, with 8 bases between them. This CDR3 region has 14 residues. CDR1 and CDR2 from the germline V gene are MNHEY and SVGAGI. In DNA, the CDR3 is TGTGCCAGCAGTTACTCATTCGGGAACAATGAGCAGTTCTTC. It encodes CASSYSFGNNEQFF.

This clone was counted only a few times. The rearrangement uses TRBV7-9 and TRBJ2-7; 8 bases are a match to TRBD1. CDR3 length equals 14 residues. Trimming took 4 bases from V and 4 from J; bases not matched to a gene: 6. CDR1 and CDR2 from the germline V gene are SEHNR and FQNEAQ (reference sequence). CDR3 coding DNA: TGTGCCAGCAGCTGGGTCGACAGGGGATACGAGCAGTACTTC. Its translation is CASSWVDRGYEQYF.

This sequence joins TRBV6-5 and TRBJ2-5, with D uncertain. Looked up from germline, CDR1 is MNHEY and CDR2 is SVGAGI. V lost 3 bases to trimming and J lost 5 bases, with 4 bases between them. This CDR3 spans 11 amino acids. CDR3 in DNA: TGTGCCAGCAGTTATATTGAGACCCAGTACTTC. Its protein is CASSYIETQYF.

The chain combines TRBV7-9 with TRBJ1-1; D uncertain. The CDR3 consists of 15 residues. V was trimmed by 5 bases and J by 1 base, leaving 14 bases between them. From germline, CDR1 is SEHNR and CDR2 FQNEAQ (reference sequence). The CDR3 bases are TGTGCCAGCAGCGAAAATAAGGACTCGAACACTGAAGCTTTCTTT. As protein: CASSENKDSNTEAFF.

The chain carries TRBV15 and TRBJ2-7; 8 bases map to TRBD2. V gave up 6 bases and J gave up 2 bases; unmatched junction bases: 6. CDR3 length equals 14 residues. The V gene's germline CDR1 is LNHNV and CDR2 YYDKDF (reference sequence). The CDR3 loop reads CATSTIAGTYEQYF. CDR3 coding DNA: TGTGCCACCAGTACGATAGCGGGGACCTACGAGCAGTACTTC.

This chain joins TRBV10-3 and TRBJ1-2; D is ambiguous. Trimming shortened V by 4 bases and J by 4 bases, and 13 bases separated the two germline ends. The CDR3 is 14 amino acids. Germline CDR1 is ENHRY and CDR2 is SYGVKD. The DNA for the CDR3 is TGTGCCATCAGTGGTTTAGACACCCTCTATGGCTACACCTTC. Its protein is CAISGLDTLYGYTF.

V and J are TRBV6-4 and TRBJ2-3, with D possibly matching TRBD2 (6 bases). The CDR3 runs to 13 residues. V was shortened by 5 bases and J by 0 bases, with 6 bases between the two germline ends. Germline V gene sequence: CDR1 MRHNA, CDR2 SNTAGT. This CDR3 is CASSSGSTDTQYF. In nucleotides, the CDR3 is TGTGCCAGCAGTAGCGGGAGCACAGATACGCAGTATTTT.

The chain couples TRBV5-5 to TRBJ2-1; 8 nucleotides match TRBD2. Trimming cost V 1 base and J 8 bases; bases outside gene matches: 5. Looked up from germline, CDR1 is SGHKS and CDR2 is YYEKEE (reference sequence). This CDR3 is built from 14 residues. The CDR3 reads CASSLLSGGDEQFF. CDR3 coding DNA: TGTGCCAGCAGCTTGTTAAGCGGGGGTGATGAGCAGTTCTTC.

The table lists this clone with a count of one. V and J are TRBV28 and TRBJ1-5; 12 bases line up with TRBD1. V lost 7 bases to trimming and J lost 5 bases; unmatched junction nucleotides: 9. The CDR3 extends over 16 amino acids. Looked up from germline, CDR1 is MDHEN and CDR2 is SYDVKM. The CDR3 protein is CASTFGGQGADQPQHF. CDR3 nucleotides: TGTGCCAGCACCTTTGGGGGACAGGGGGCGGATCAGCCCCAGCATTTT.

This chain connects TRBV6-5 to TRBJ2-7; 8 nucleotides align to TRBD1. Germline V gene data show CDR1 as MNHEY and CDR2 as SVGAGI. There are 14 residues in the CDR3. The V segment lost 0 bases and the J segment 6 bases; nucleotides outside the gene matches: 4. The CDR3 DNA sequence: TGTGCCAGCAGTTACTCGGACGACAGGGGCGAGCAGTACTTC. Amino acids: CASSYSDDRGEQYF.

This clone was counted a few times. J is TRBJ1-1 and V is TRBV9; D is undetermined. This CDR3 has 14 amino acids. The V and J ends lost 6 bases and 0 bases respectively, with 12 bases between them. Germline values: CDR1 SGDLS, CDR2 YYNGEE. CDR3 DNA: TGTGCCAGCACCCCGGGAGGAATGAACACTGAAGCTTTCTTT. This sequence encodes CASTPGGMNTEAFF.

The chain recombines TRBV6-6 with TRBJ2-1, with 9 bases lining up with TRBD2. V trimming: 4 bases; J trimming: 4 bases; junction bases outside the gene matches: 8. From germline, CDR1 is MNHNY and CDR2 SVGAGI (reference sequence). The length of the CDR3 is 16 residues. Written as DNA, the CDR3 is TGTGCCAGCAGTTCACCCAGCGGGGGGCTATACAATGAGCAGTTCTTC. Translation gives CASSSPSGGLYNEQFF.

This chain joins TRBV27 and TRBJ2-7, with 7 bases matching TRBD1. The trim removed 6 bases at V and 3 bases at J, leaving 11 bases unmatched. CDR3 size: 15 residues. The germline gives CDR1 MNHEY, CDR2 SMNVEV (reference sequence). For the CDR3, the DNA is TGTGCCAGCAGCACCGCGACAGGGTCCTTCTACGAGCAGTACTTC. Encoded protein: CASSTATGSFYEQYF.

The CDR3 bases are TGTGCCAGCAGCTTAGATATTCCCGGGTCGAATGAAAAACTGTTTTTT. It specifies CASSLDIPGSNEKLFF. The gene calls are TRBV7-6 and TRBJ1-4; no reliable D call. Trimming cost V 1 base and J 5 bases, with 14 bases left between them. This CDR3 has 16 residues. Germline V lookup: CDR1 SGHVS, CDR2 FNYEAQ.